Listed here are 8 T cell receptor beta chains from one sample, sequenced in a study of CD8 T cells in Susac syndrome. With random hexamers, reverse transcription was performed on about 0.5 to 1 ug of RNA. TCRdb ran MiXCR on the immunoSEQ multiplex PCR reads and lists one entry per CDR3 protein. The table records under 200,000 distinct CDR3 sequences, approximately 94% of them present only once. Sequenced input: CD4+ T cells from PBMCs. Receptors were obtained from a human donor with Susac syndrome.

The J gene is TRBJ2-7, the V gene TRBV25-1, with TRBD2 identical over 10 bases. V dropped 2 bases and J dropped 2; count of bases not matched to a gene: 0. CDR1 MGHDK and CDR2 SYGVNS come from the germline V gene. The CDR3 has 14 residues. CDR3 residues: CASSESGRAYEQYF. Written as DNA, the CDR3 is TGTGCCAGCAGTGAAAGCGGGAGGGCCTACGAGCAGTACTTC.

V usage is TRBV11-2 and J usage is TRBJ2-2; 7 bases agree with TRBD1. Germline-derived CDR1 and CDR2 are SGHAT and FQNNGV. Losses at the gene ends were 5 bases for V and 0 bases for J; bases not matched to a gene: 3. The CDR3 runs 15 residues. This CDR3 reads CASSQDRANTGELFF. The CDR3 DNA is TGTGCCAGCAGCCAAGACAGGGCGAACACCGGGGAGCTGTTTTTT. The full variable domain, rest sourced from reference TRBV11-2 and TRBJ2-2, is EAGVAQSPRYKIIEKRQSVAFWCNPISGHATLYWYQQILGQGPKLLIQFQNNGVVDDSQLPKDRFSAERLKGVDSTLKIQPAKLEDSAVYLCASSQDRANTGELFFGEGSRLTVL.

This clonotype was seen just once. The CDR3 DNA is TGTGCCAGCAGTCCCAGTTCGGGAGGAAACACCATATATTTT. This gives the protein CASSPSSGGNTIYF. The chain has TRBV25-1 and TRBJ1-3; D unclear. The CDR3 totals 14 residues. The V and J ends lost 5 bases and 4 bases respectively, with 12 bases between them. Germline CDR1 MGHDK, CDR2 SYGVNS.

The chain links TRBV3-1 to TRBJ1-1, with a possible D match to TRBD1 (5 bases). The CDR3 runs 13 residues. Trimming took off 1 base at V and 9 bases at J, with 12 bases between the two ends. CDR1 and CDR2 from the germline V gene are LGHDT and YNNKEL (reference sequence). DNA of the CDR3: TGTGCCAGCAGCCAAGGGGGGATTGAGAAAGCTTTCTTT. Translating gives CASSQGGIEKAFF.

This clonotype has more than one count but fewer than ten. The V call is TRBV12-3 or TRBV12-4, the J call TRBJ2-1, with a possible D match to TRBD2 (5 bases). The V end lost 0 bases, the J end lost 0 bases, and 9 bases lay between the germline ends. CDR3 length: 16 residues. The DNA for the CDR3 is TGTGCCAGCAGTTTAGCCGCGGGCAGCTCCTACAATGAGCAGTTCTTC. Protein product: CASSLAAGSSYNEQFF.

As DNA, the CDR3 is TGTGCCATCAGTGAGTCGAGAGGGAAAGAGACCCAGTACTTC. Amino acid sequence: CAISESRGKETQYF. The gene calls are TRBV10-3 and TRBJ2-5; weak D call: TRBD2 (5 bases). The V and J ends lost 0 bases and 3 bases respectively, with 8 bases between them. Germline CDR1 is ENHRY and CDR2 is SYGVKD. The CDR3 contains 14 residues.

Here the CDR3 reads CATSRDPTVPSPLHF. The CDR3 DNA is TGTGCCACCAGCAGAGATCCCACAGTTCCTTCACCCCTCCACTTT. The V gene is TRBV15, the J gene TRBJ1-6; D call uncertain. CDR1 and CDR2 from the germline V gene are LNHNV and YYDKDF (reference sequence). With 0 bases removed from V and 9 bases from J, the gap between germline ends came to 12 bases. The CDR3 runs to 15 residues.

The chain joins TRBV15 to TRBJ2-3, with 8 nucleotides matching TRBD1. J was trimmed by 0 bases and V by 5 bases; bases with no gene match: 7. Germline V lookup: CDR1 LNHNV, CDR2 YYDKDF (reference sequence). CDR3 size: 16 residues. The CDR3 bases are TGTGCCACCAGCGGTGGGACAGGCCTTAGCACAGATACGCAGTATTTT. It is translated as CATSGGTGLSTDTQYF.